This is a list of T cell receptor beta chains from one sample in a study of T-cell memory formation after mild COVID-19. A single record per CDR3 protein comes from TCRdb applying MiXCR to the 5' RACE reads. The repertoire has 150,000 to 200,000 distinct CDR3 sequences, roughly 15% of them found once; the top ten carry roughly 15%. Sequencing was performed on PBMCs or a T cell subset sorted from them (not recorded which). Receptors were obtained from an adult woman who had mild COVID-19 (a few samples of this study predate the infection). Cell type and time point are not known. Both conserved end residues are part of each CDR3. The D gene is left open where the match is weak. Where a row states a size, it is once, few, many or the class of an expanded clone; other rows omit it.

CDR3: CASSSPGSFSGNTIYF; DNA: TGTGCCAGCTCATCGCCAGGCTCATTCTCTGGAAACACCATATATTTT; V: TRBV18; length: 16; size: .; J: TRBJ1-3; D: .
CDR3: CASSMKAGRTDTQYF; DNA: TGTGCCAGTAGTATGAAGGCAGGGCGCACAGATACGCAGTATTTT; V: TRBV19; length: 15; size: .; J: TRBJ2-3; D: .
CDR3: CASSQDMRDQPQHF; DNA: TGCGCCAGCAGCCAAGATATGAGAGATCAGCCCCAGCATTTT; V: TRBV4-3; length: 14; size: .; J: TRBJ1-5; D: .
CDR3: CASQVTGGGSTDTQYF; DNA: TGTGCCAGCCAAGTTACGGGTGGGGGTAGCACAGATACGCAGTATTTT; V: TRBV7-8; length: 16; size: once; J: TRBJ2-3; D: .
CDR3: CSAPWGREMNTEAFF; DNA: TGCAGTGCTCCCTGGGGCAGGGAAATGAACACTGAAGCTTTCTTT; V: TRBV20-1; length: 15; size: few; J: TRBJ1-1; D: .
CDR3: CASSDRVNADPSGANVLTF; DNA: TGTGCCAGCAGTGACAGGGTTAACGCCGACCCCTCTGGGGCCAACGTCCTGACTTTC; V: TRBV6-4; length: 19; size: few; J: TRBJ2-6; D: .
CDR3: CASSVYWGPETQYF; DNA: TGTGCCAGCAGCGTATATTGGGGCCCAGAGACCCAGTACTTC; V: TRBV9; length: 14; size: .; J: TRBJ2-5; D: .
CDR3: CASSTDSGWEWEQYF; DNA: TGTGCCAGTAGCACAGACAGCGGGTGGGAGTGGGAGCAGTACTTC; V: TRBV7-8; length: 15; size: .; J: TRBJ2-7; D: .
CDR3: CASSLVHLGDTQYF; DNA: TGTGCCAGCAGTCTGGTCCATTTAGGGGATACGCAGTATTTT; V: TRBV27; length: 14; size: .; J: TRBJ2-3; D: .
CDR3: CATSDWATDTQYF; DNA: TGTGCCACCAGTGATTGGGCAACAGATACGCAGTATTTT; V: TRBV24-1; length: 13; size: few; J: TRBJ2-3; D: .
CDR3: CASSVYTASGEAFF; DNA: TGTGCCAGCAGCGTCTACACAGCTTCGGGTGAAGCTTTCTTT; V: TRBV9; length: 14; size: few; J: TRBJ1-1; D: .
CDR3: CATRTGNTGELFF; DNA: TGTGCCACTAGAACAGGGAACACCGGGGAGCTGTTTTTT; V: TRBV24-1; length: 13; size: few; J: TRBJ2-2; D: .
CDR3: CASSNFGGSSYNEQFF; DNA: TGTGCCAGCTCAAACTTCGGAGGGAGCTCCTACAATGAGCAGTTCTTC; V: TRBV18; length: 16; size: .; J: TRBJ2-1; D: .
CDR3: CASSEPHTVDTQYF; DNA: TGTGCCAGCTCGGAGCCCCACACAGTAGATACGCAGTATTTT; V: TRBV11-2; length: 14; size: few; J: TRBJ2-3; D: .
CDR3: CATSRELFRELFF; DNA: TGTGCCACCAGCAGAGAGTTATTCCGGGAGCTGTTTTTT; V: TRBV15; length: 13; size: .; J: TRBJ2-2; D: .
CDR3: CASSSRGSGPLHLAYGYTF; DNA: TGCGCCAGCAGCAGCCGCGGGAGTGGACCGCTCCATTTAGCCTATGGCTACACCTTC; V: TRBV5-1; length: 19; size: .; J: TRBJ1-2; D: .